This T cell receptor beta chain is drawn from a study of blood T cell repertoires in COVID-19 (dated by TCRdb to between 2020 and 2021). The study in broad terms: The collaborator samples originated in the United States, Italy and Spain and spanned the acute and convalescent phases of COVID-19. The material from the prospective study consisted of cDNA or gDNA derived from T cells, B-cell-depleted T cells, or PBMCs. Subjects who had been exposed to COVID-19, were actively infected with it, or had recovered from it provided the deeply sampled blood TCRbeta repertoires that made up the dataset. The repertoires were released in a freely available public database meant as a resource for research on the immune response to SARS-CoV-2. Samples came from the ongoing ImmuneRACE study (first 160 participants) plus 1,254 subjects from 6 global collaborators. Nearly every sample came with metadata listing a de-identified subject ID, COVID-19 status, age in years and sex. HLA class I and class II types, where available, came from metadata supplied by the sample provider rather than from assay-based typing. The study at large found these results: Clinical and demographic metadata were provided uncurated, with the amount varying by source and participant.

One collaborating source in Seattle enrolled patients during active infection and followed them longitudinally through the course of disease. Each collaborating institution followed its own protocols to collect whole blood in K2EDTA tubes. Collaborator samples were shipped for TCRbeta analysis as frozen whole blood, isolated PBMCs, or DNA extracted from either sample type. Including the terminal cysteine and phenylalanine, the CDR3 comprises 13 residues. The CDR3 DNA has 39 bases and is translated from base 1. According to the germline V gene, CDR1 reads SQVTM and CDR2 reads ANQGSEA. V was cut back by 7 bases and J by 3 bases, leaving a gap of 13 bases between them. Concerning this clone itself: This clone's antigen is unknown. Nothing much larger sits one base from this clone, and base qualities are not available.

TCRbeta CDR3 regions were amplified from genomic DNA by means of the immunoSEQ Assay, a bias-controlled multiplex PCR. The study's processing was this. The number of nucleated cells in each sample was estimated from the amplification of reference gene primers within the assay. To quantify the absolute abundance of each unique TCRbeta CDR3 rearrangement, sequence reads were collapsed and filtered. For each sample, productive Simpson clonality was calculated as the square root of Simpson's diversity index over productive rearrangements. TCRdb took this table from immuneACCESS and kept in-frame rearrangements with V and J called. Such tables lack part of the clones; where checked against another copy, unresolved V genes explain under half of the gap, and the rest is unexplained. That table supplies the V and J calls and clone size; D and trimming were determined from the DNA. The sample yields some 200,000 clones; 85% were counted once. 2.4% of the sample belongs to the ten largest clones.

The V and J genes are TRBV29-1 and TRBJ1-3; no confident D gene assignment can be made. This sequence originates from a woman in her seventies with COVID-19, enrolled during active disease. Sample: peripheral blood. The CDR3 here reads CSATGRLGNTIYF. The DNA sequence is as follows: TGCAGCGCGACCGGGAGACTTGGAAACACCATATATTTT.